This TCR beta chain was captured by sequencing in a study of tumor and adjacent non-tumor tissue in lung cancer. Study-level information: Histology: 12 adenocarcinoma, a couple of squamous cell carcinoma, 1 small cell lung cancer. Aged about 31 to 80 years, patients included more than nine men and 4 or 5 women with stage I to III disease. On average, productive TCRbeta reads reached about 4.17 million per sample.

Points on this clonotype: Its matching antigen is unknown. At one end the junction does not follow the germline gene, possibly because of a read error.

RNA was extracted from bulk tissue without any cell sorting. More than 3 cm separated this lung sample from the edge of the tumor. TCRbeta libraries were built with three rounds of nested PCR, modified from ARM-PCR. Via MiXCR, TCRdb re-called the multiplex PCR reads, giving one row per CDR3 protein. The data hold approximately 110,000 distinct CDR3 sequences, with 60% to 70% observed a single time. Overall study findings and caveats: Shorter survival was associated with higher TCR diversity in tumors.

CDR1 SNHLY and CDR2 FYNNEI come from the germline V gene. The CDR3 contains 15 residues. The receptor was derived from a man in his fifties or sixties with non-small cell lung cancer. Sequencing was carried out using distant non-tumor lung tissue. The chain employs TRBV2 and TRBJ2-6; 9 nucleotides line up with TRBD1. DNA for the CDR3: TGTGCCAGCAGCTGGACAGGGGCCGGGGCCAACTTCCTGACTTTC. It codes for CASSWTGAGANFLTF. Full variable domain (remainder filled in from reference TRBV2 and TRBJ2-6): EPEVTQTPSHQVTQMGQEVILRCVPISNHLYFYWYRQILGQKVEFLVSFYNNEISEKSEIFDDQFSVERPDGSNFTLKIRSTKLEDSAMYFCASSWTGAGANFLTFGAGSRLTVL.